This T cell receptor (beta chain) comes out of a study of beta chain features in type 1 diabetes. Study-level results: A possible short-template PCR bias applies equally to patients and controls.

The CDR3 runs 13 residues. V was trimmed by 4 bases and J by 7 bases, leaving 13 bases between them. The germline CDR1 and CDR2 sequences are SGHAT and FQNNGV. This clone was observed a few times. The antigen is not known. Each sorted fraction was over 95% pure. The authors reverse transcribed all of the isolated RNA, so sequencing captured expressed TCRB transcripts. Profiling relied on immunoSEQ multiplex PCR, and the TCRdb table lists in-frame clones only, not all of them. The table records some 270,000 clones, roughly 13% of them present only once. The V gene is TRBV11-2, the J gene TRBJ1-1; D is unclear. The receptor was derived from a middle-aged woman in good health. Sequencing was performed on naive CD4+ T cells from blood. Written as DNA, the CDR3 is TGTGCCAGCAGCTCCCTCGGGAGGCTTGAAGCTTTCTTT. Translation: CASSSLGRLEAFF.